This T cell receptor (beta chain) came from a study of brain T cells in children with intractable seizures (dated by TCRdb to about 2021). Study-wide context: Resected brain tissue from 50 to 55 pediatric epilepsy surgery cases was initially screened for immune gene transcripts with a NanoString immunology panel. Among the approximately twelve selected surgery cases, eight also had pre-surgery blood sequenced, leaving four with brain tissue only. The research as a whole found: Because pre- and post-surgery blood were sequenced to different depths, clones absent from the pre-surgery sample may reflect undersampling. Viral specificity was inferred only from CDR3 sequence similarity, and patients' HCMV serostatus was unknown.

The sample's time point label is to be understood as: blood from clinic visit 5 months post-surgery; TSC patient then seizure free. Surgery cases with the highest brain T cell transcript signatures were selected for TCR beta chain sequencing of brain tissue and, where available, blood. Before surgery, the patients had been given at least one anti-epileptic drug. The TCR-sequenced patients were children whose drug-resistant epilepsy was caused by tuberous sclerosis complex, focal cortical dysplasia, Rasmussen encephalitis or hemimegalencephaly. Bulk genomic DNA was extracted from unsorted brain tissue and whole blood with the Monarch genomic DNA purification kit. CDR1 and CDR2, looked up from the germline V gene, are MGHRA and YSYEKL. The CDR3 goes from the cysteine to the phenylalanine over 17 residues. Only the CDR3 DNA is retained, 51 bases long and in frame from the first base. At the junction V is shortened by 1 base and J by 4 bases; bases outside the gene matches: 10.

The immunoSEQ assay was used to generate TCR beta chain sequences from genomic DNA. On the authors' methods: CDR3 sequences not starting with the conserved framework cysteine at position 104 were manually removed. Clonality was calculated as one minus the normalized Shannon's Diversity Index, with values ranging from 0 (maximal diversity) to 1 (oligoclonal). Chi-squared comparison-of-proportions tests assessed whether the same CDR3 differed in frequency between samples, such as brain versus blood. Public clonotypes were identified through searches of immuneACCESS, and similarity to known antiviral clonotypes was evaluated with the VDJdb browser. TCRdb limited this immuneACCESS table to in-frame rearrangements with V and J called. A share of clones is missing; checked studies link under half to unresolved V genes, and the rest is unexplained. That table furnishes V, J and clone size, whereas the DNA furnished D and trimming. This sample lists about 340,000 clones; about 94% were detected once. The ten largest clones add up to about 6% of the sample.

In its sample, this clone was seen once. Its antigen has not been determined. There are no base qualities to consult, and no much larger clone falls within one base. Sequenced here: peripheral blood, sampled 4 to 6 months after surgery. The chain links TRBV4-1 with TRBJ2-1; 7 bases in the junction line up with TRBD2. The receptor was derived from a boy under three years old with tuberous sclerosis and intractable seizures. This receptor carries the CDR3 CASSQVPASGNYNEQFF. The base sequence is TGCGCCAGCAGCCAAGTCCCGGCTAGCGGAAATTACAATGAGCAGTTCTTC.